This TCR beta chain was identified in a study of T cells in Graves' hyperthyroidism and ophthalmopathy. Study-level findings and limits: Blood also held most thyroid clonotypes expanded beyond 0.001.

This clonotype showed up many times. What it binds is not known. The CDR3 regions of TCR beta were amplified from RNA transcripts. The TCR CDR3 was amplified in a first-round RT-PCR using the HTBI primer set. TCRdb analysed the multiplex PCR reads with MiXCR anew, one entry per CDR3 protein. The table has hundreds of thousands of distinct CDR3 sequences, about 15% seen once. Trimming pared 7 bases from V and 2 bases from J, leaving 18 bases between. This CDR3 comprises 15 residues. Germline values: CDR1 SEHNR, CDR2 FQNEAQ (reference sequence). This TCR was sampled from a woman aged 30 to 39 with Graves' hyperthyroidism that later progressed to Graves' ophthalmopathy. Sequences were obtained from blood. The chain links TRBV7-9 to TRBJ2-7; D is perhaps TRBD1 (6 bases). CDR3 nucleotides: TGTGCCAGCACCCCCTTAGGGACACTAGCCTACGAGCAGTACTTC. Its translation is CASTPLGTLAYEQYF.